Listed below are T cell receptor beta chains from one sample, sequenced in a study of cytomegalovirus exposure and HLA in healthy donors. The assay was immunoSEQ multiplex PCR, and TCRdb's table has in-frame clones only and misses some. The data contain under 170,000 clones, 79% of them seen just once; the ten biggest clones take up around 6.6%. Material: PBMCs. These TCRs come from a man aged 50 to 59 in good health and CMV-seropositive. CDR3s include the opening cysteine and the closing phenylalanine or tryptophan. A D gene is named only where the DNA matches it firmly. Size is omitted from some rows. Given values are once, few, many or a class for expanded clones.

abundance	v_gene	j_gene	d_gene	CDR3aa	CDR3nt
-	TRBV7-8	TRBJ1-1	TRBD1	CASSPDRATEAFF	TGTGCCAGCAGCCCCGACAGGGCCACTGAAGCTTTCTTT
-	TRBV18	TRBJ1-1	-	CASSPQGGKNTEAFF	TGTGCCAGCTCACCACAAGGCGGGAAGAACACTGAAGCTTTCTTT
-	TRBV5-1	TRBJ2-3	-	CASSSSVSSTDTQYF	TGCGCCAGCAGCTCTAGCGTTTCTAGCACAGATACGCAGTATTTT
-	TRBV19	TRBJ2-2	TRBD2	CASSIGAGTRKTGELFF	TGTGCCAGTAGTATAGGCGCCGGGACTAGGAAGACCGGGGAGCTGTTTTTT
-	TRBV27	TRBJ2-7	-	CASSSDWDSYEQYF	TGTGCCAGCAGTTCCGACTGGGACTCCTACGAGCAGTACTTC
-	TRBV9	TRBJ2-5	TRBD1	CASSVAYRGLRETQYF	TGTGCCAGCAGCGTAGCTTACAGGGGGTTACGAGAGACCCAGTACTTC
-	TRBV5-1	TRBJ2-1	-	CASSFSVEEEQFF	TGCGCCAGCAGCTTTAGCGTAGAAGAAGAGCAGTTCTTC
-	TRBV10-3	TRBJ2-1	-	CAISESPGTYYNEQFF	TGTGCCATCAGTGAGTCCCCCGGGACATACTACAATGAGCAGTTCTTC
-	TRBV4-2	TRBJ2-1	TRBD2	CASSLTTSGDNEQFF	TGTGCCAGCAGCCTTACGACTAGCGGGGACAATGAGCAGTTCTTC
-	TRBV28	TRBJ2-5	TRBD1	CASRTAGGRFPETQYF	TGTGCCAGCAGAACGGCAGGGGGCCGTTTTCCAGAGACCCAGTACTTC
-	TRBV10-3	TRBJ1-3	-	CAISLGGFDTIYF	TGTGCCATCAGCTTGGGGGGGTTTGACACCATATATTTT
-	TRBV5-3	TRBJ2-7	TRBD1	CARSGTGTESVGPYEQYF	TGTGCCAGAAGCGGCACCGGGACAGAAAGTGTGGGCCCCTACGAGCAGTACTTC
-	TRBV5-4	TRBJ2-1	-	CASSSFRDSYNEQFF	TGTGCCAGCAGCTCATTCCGGGACTCCTACAATGAGCAGTTCTTC
-	TRBV2	TRBJ1-5	-	CASSGTGNQPQHF	TGTGCCAGCAGTGGCACGGGTAATCAGCCCCAGCATTTT
-	TRBV5-4	TRBJ1-1	TRBD1	CASSGTVLLTEAFF	TGTGCCAGCAGCGGGACAGTCCTACTCACTGAAGCTTTCTTT
-	TRBV9	TRBJ1-6	-	CASSVAADSPLHF	TGTGCCAGCAGCGTAGCGGCGGATTCACCCCTCCACTTT
-	TRBV5-4	TRBJ2-1	TRBD1	CASSSRDRGYNEQFF	TGTGCCAGCAGCTCCCGGGACAGGGGCTACAATGAGCAGTTCTTC
-	TRBV19	TRBJ2-1	TRBD2	CASSQLPGLAGWKANEQFF	TGTGCCAGTAGTCAACTACCGGGACTAGCGGGCTGGAAGGCCAATGAGCAGTTCTTC
-	TRBV7-9	TRBJ2-7	TRBD2	CASSSPQGLAGGLTYEQYF	TGTGCCAGCAGTTCCCCACAAGGACTAGCGGGAGGACTAACCTACGAGCAGTACTTC
-	TRBV30	TRBJ1-2	-	CAWSSRNPYGYTF	TGTGCCTGGAGTTCCAGGAATCCCTATGGCTACACCTTC
few	TRBV11-2	TRBJ2-5	-	CASSSGQGTHQETQYF	TGTGCCAGCAGCTCGGGGCAGGGGACCCACCAAGAGACCCAGTACTTC
-	TRBV10-3	TRBJ1-2	-	CAIRIQADYGYTF	TGTGCCATCAGGATTCAGGCCGACTATGGCTACACCTTC
few	TRBV28	TRBJ1-2	-	CASSTSGSGYGYTF	TGTGCCAGCAGCACATCGGGGTCCGGGTATGGCTACACCTTC
-	TRBV10-3	TRBJ2-3	TRBD2	CAIRGTSGRASTDTQYF	TGTGCCATCAGAGGGACTAGCGGGAGGGCCTCAACAGATACGCAGTATTTT
few	TRBV6-5	TRBJ1-5	-	CASSNRVNQPQHF	TGTGCCAGCAGTAACAGGGTCAATCAGCCCCAGCATTTT
-	TRBV4-1	TRBJ2-7	TRBD1	CASSQAWTGSNVRIGEQYF	TGCGCCAGCAGCCAAGCGTGGACAGGGAGCAACGTACGTATAGGGGAGCAGTACTTC
-	TRBV19	TRBJ2-4	-	CASSIDPRYLAKNIQYF	TGTGCCAGTAGTATAGATCCCAGGTATCTAGCCAAAAACATTCAGTACTTC
-	TRBV19	TRBJ2-7	TRBD2	CASSAGTSGLYEQYF	TGTGCCAGTAGTGCCGGGACTAGCGGGCTCTACGAGCAGTACTTC
-	TRBV5-4	TRBJ2-5	TRBD2	CASSGSGQSRETQYF	TGTGCCAGCAGCGGTAGCGGGCAGTCCCGGGAGACCCAGTACTTC
few	TRBV28	TRBJ1-5	TRBD1	CASSPGQGNQPQHF	TGTGCCAGCAGTCCCGGACAGGGGAATCAGCCCCAGCATTTT
-	TRBV10-3	TRBJ2-2	TRBD2	CAISAQRESYGELFF	TGTGCCATCAGTGCCCAGCGGGAGAGTTACGGGGAGCTGTTTTTT
-	TRBV5-1	TRBJ2-5	TRBD1	CASSQRQGVYQETQYF	TGCGCCAGCAGCCAAAGACAGGGCGTGTACCAAGAGACCCAGTACTTC
-	TRBV28	TRBJ2-7	-	CASSATSPEQYF	TGTGCCAGCAGTGCGACTAGTCCCGAGCAGTACTTC
-	TRBV7-8	TRBJ2-1	TRBD2	CASSLAGERERGEQFF	TGTGCCAGCAGCTTAGCGGGCGAGCGGGAGAGGGGTGAGCAGTTCTTC
-	TRBV19	TRBJ2-7	TRBD1	CASSDRDRGFYEQYF	TGTGCCAGTAGTGACCGGGACAGGGGGTTCTACGAGCAGTACTTC
-	TRBV11-2	TRBJ2-7	TRBD1	CASSRGQHNEQYF	TGTGCCAGCAGCCGGGGACAGCATAACGAGCAGTACTTC
once	TRBV5-4	TRBJ1-2	TRBD1	CASSLIQGEMNGYTF	TGTGCCAGCAGCTTGATACAGGGGGAAATGAATGGCTACACCTTC
-	TRBV11-3	TRBJ2-1	TRBD2	CASSHSGLAGGEQFF	TGTGCCAGCAGCCACTCGGGACTAGCGGGAGGTGAGCAGTTCTTC
once	TRBV27	TRBJ1-2	TRBD1	CASGRLDRGYGYTF	TGTGCCAGCGGACGGCTAGACAGGGGTTATGGCTACACCTTC
-	TRBV5-4	TRBJ2-1	-	CASSHPSEHGNEQFF	TGTGCCAGCAGCCATCCTAGCGAACACGGGAATGAGCAGTTCTTC
-	TRBV5-1	TRBJ1-1	TRBD1	CASSLTGGWSTEAFF	TGCGCCAGCAGCTTGACAGGGGGTTGGAGCACTGAAGCTTTCTTT
once	TRBV11-3	TRBJ2-2	-	CASSLRGQGGGELFF	TGTGCCAGCAGCTTAAGGGGCCAGGGAGGCGGGGAGCTGTTTTTT
-	TRBV23-1	TRBJ1-3	TRBD1	CASSPRETGGSGNTIYF	TGCGCCAGCAGTCCCCGCGAGACAGGGGGCTCTGGAAACACCATATATTTT